A selection of T cell receptor beta chains follows, all from one sample in a study of blood T cell repertoires in COVID-19. Assay used: immunoSEQ multiplex PCR; TCRdb lists only in-frame clones, some missing. The sample has tens of thousands of clones, 70% to 80% seen once. Source material: peripheral blood. The receptors here all came from a human donor in a cohort sampled during active COVID-19. Both conserved end residues are part of each CDR3. The D gene is left open where the match is weak. Rows give clone size only sometimes, using once, few, many, or a class for an expanded clone.

abundance,v_gene,d_gene,j_gene,CDR3nt,CDR3aa
NA,TRBV30,NA,TRBJ1-4,TGTGCCTGGAGGGAAGACAGAAAACTGTTTTTT,CAWREDRKLFF
NA,TRBV6-5,NA,TRBJ2-6,TGTGCCAGCAGCCTCAGTTCTGGGGCCAACGTCCTGACTTTC,CASSLSSGANVLTF
once,TRBV19,TRBD1,TRBJ2-7,TGTGCCAGTAGTCGAACAGGGGGTAACAACGAGCAGTACTTC,CASSRTGGNNEQYF
NA,TRBV10-2,TRBD2,TRBJ2-2,TGCGCCAGTCGCGGACTAGAGAACACCGGGGAGCTGTTTTTT,CASRGLENTGELFF
NA,TRBV7-2,TRBD1,TRBJ2-1,TGTGCCAGCAGCCAGATGACAGGGTCCTACAATGAGCAGTTCTTC,CASSQMTGSYNEQFF
NA,TRBV9,TRBD2,TRBJ2-5,TGTGCCAGCAGCACCACTAGCGTTGAGACCCAGTACTTC,CASSTTSVETQYF
NA,TRBV28,TRBD1,TRBJ1-6,TGTGCCAGCAGTCTAGGACAGGGGAGCACCTATAATTCACCCCTCCACTTT,CASSLGQGSTYNSPLHF
few,TRBV28,TRBD1,TRBJ2-3,TGTGCCAGCAGTTTGGCTTCGACAGGGGATTTCAGAGATACGCAGTATTTT,CASSLASTGDFRDTQYF
few,TRBV7-2,TRBD2,TRBJ2-2,TGTGCCAGCAGCTCCAGCGGGGGGGCCTGGGCCGGGGAGCTGTTTTTT,CASSSSGGAWAGELFF
NA,TRBV7-9,NA,TRBJ2-7,TGTGCCAGCAGCTTAGCCCAGTCTTCATTTCGAGGCTACTACGAGCAGTACTTC,CASSLAQSSFRGYYEQYF
once,TRBV6-2/TRBV6-3,TRBD1,TRBJ1-5,TGTGCCAGCAGTTACAGACAGGGAGTTACCAATCAGCCCCAGCATTTT,CASSYRQGVTNQPQHF
few,TRBV5-1,TRBD2,TRBJ2-1,TGCGCCAGCAGGGCTAGCGGTGGAGCCAATGAGCAGTTCTTC,CASRASGGANEQFF
once,TRBV6-2/TRBV6-3,TRBD1,TRBJ2-5,TGTGCCAGCAGTTACTTGGTAGGGGGCGTGGAAGAGACCCAGTACTTC,CASSYLVGGVEETQYF
NA,TRBV28,TRBD2,TRBJ2-4,TGTGCCAGCAGTTCACCGTCTAGCGGCGGAGCCAAAAACATTCAGTACTTC,CASSSPSSGGAKNIQYF
NA,TRBV6-5,TRBD2,TRBJ2-7,TGTGCCATCGCGCGGGGGGCGAATTCCGAGCAGTACTTC,CAIARGANSEQYF
few,TRBV2,TRBD2,TRBJ2-1,TGTGCCAGCAGTGAAGAGCGGGGGGCCGGGGATGAGCAGTTCTTC,CASSEERGAGDEQFF
NA,TRBV4-2,NA,TRBJ1-4,TGTGCCAGCAGCCAAGATCTGAGGAGAAATAATGAAAAACTGTTTTTT,CASSQDLRRNNEKLFF
NA,TRBV5-1,NA,TRBJ1-1,TGCGCCAGCAGCGGTTGGGGGCCGAACACTGAAGCTTTCTTT,CASSGWGPNTEAFF
NA,TRBV19,TRBD2,TRBJ2-1,TGTGCCAGTAGTATATCACTAGCGGGAGTAGTGATCTTC,CASSISLAGVVIF
NA,TRBV7-8,NA,TRBJ1-6,TGTGCCAGCAGCTTAGCTTCCAACTCCTATAATTCACCCCTCCACTTT,CASSLASNSYNSPLHF
NA,TRBV19,NA,TRBJ1-2,TGTGCCAGTAGTATTTTGGCAGATAACTATGGCTACACCTTC,CASSILADNYGYTF
NA,TRBV27,TRBD2,TRBJ2-1,TGTGCCAGCAGTTTATCGGCCCTAGCGGGATTCAATGAGCAGTTCTTC,CASSLSALAGFNEQFF
NA,TRBV24-1,TRBD1,TRBJ2-7,TGTGCCACCAGGGGGGACAGGGGCGAGCAGTACTTC,CATRGDRGEQYF
NA,TRBV5-1,TRBD1,TRBJ1-4,TGCGCCAGCAAGAGGGGGACAGGGCATGAAAAACTGTTTTTT,CASKRGTGHEKLFF
NA,TRBV4-2,TRBD1,TRBJ1-1,TGTGCCAGCAGCCGATACAGGGGAAACACTGAAGCTTTCTTT,CASSRYRGNTEAFF
NA,TRBV2,NA,TRBJ2-5,TGTGCCAGCACCCGGGGGGCTGGGGAAGAGACCCAGTACTTC,CASTRGAGEETQYF
NA,TRBV6-1,NA,TRBJ2-5,TGTGCCAGCAGTGAGATCCGGCAGGGCGGAACCCAGTACTTC,CASSEIRQGGTQYF
NA,TRBV28,NA,TRBJ2-3,TGTGCCAGCAGTTTGGTCGGGAGTGTGGATACGCAGTATTTT,CASSLVGSVDTQYF
NA,TRBV7-9,TRBD2,TRBJ2-5,TGTGCCAGCAGCTTATCTAGCGGGGGCGGGGGAGAGACCCAGTACTTC,CASSLSSGGGGETQYF
once,TRBV6-2/TRBV6-3,NA,TRBJ2-5,TGTGCCAGCAGTTACCCCGAGTCTGAGACCCAGTACTTC,CASSYPESETQYF
NA,TRBV28,TRBD1,TRBJ2-3,TGTGCCAGCAGTTGGGGGACAGGGGGCGAGGACACAGATACGCAGTATTTT,CASSWGTGGEDTDTQYF
NA,TRBV11-2,NA,TRBJ2-5,TGTGCCAGCAGCTTAGATCCAGGAGAGACCCAGTACTTC,CASSLDPGETQYF
NA,TRBV7-9,NA,TRBJ2-3,TGTGCCAGCAGCCTCGGACAGATCACTAGCACAGATACGCAGTATTTT,CASSLGQITSTDTQYF
NA,TRBV10-2,TRBD1,TRBJ1-5,TGCGCCAGCAGGGGGACAGGGGAACAGCCCCAGCATTTT,CASRGTGEQPQHF
NA,TRBV15,NA,TRBJ1-1,TGTGCCACCAGCAGAGCCGACAGTGGTGGGCCCCACACTGAAGCTTTCTTT,CATSRADSGGPHTEAFF
NA,TRBV7-9,TRBD2,TRBJ2-5,TGTGCCAGCAGCTTAGCCCTCACTAGCGGGAGACGAGAGACCCAGTACTTC,CASSLALTSGRRETQYF
NA,TRBV29-1,NA,TRBJ2-5,TGCAGCGTTCGAGGGGGCCAAGAGACCCAGTACTTC,CSVRGGQETQYF
NA,TRBV4-1,NA,TRBJ1-2,TGCGCCAGCAGCTCATATGGCACAGTTGGCTACACCTTC,CASSSYGTVGYTF
NA,TRBV6-7,TRBD1,TRBJ2-7,TGTGCCAGCATCAGCGTCTCCGGGACAGGAATCCACGAGCAGTACTTC,CASISVSGTGIHEQYF
NA,TRBV4-3,TRBD1,TRBJ1-6,TGCGCCAGCAGCATTGCGGACAGGGGGATTCAGTCACCCCTCCACTTT,CASSIADRGIQSPLHF
once,TRBV9,NA,TRBJ1-4,TGTGCCAGCAGCCCCACCGCGGGTAGGGAAAATGAAAAACTGTTTTTT,CASSPTAGRENEKLFF
NA,TRBV28,NA,TRBJ2-4,TGTGCCAGCAGCGGGGGAGCCAAAAACATTCAGTACTTC,CASSGGAKNIQYF
NA,TRBV2,NA,TRBJ1-1,TGTGCCAGCAGAAGACAGAGGAACACTGAAGCTTTCTTT,CASRRQRNTEAFF
NA,TRBV19,TRBD1,TRBJ2-7,TGTGCCAGTAGTCCGGACAGGGGGGGATACTACGAGCAGTACTTC,CASSPDRGGYYEQYF
NA,TRBV27,NA,TRBJ2-7,TGTGCCAGCAGTAAATGGACGGGAATGGGTTTGTACGAGCAGTACTTC,CASSKWTGMGLYEQYF
NA,TRBV11-2,TRBD2,TRBJ2-7,TGTGCCAGCAGCTTAGAACTAGCGTCCTACGAGCAGTACTTC,CASSLELASYEQYF
NA,TRBV4-3,NA,TRBJ2-2,TGCGCCAGCAGCCATGGTCTGGGCAGGGGAAACACCGGGGAGCTGTTTTTT,CASSHGLGRGNTGELFF
NA,TRBV28,TRBD1,TRBJ1-5,TGTGCCAGCAGTTTCGGACAGGGGCAGGGTCAGCCCCAGCATTTT,CASSFGQGQGQPQHF
once,TRBV9,TRBD2,TRBJ2-7,TGTGCCAGCAGCGTTGGGACTAGCGGGATCTACGAGCAGTACTTC,CASSVGTSGIYEQYF
NA,TRBV5-1,TRBD2,TRBJ2-3,TGCGCCAGCAGCTCCGCCGGGGGGGGAGGCACAGATACGCAGTATTTT,CASSSAGGGGTDTQYF
NA,TRBV28,NA,TRBJ1-5,TGTGCCAGCAGTCAGGACAGAAGGAATCAGCCCCAGCATTTT,CASSQDRRNQPQHF
NA,TRBV6-6,NA,TRBJ1-1,TGTGCCAGCACCTTACCGGGGGGGGACACTGAAGCTTTCTTT,CASTLPGGDTEAFF
few,TRBV3-1/TRBV3-2,NA,TRBJ2-5,TGTGCCAGCAGCCAAGGTCAAGGGACTGGAAAGGAGACCCAGTACTTC,CASSQGQGTGKETQYF
NA,TRBV29-1,TRBD1,TRBJ1-1,TGCAGCGTTGTACTACAGGGGGCGGTGGAAGCTTTCTTT,CSVVLQGAVEAFF